Following are 25 T cell receptor beta chains from one sample sequenced in a study of blood T cells in healthy people across ages. Primers used in a second PCR of about 7 to 12 cycles were a sample-barcoded 5' primer and a J-beta primer mix. Each CDR3 protein gets one entry after TCRdb re-called the 5' RACE reads with MiXCR. The sample yields 730,000 or so distinct CDR3 sequences, 35% to 50% seen once. Sequencing input: blood. The receptors were sampled from an elderly man in good health.

The V call is TRBV6-5, the J call TRBJ2-7; no clear D gene. The ends were cut back, 6 bases at V and 2 bases at J, with 8 bases in the middle. Germline V gene data show CDR1 as MNHEY and CDR2 as SVGAGI. This CDR3 has 12 amino acids. CDR3 region: CASRSGPYEQYF. The CDR3 bases are TGTGCCAGCAGATCCGGGCCCTACGAGCAGTACTTC.

The V call is TRBV2, the J call TRBJ1-2; D is uncertain. CDR1 SNHLY and CDR2 FYNNEI come from the germline V gene. CDR3 size: 14 residues. Between the trimmed V and J ends, which lost 3 bases and 0 bases, there was a span of 8 bases. The CDR3 is CASSDGVTNYGYTF. The CDR3 bases are TGTGCCAGCAGTGATGGGGTCACTAACTATGGCTACACCTTC. Filled out from reference TRBV2 and TRBJ1-2, the complete variable domain reads EPEVTQTPSHQVTQMGQEVILRCVPISNHLYFYWYRQILGQKVEFLVSFYNNEISEKSEIFDDQFSVERPDGSNFTLKIRSTKLEDSAMYFCASSDGVTNYGYTFGSGTRLTVV.

The CDR3 region has the DNA TGTGCCAGCAGTTACGCGAACCGGGGCTACGAGCAGTACTTC. Translating gives CASSYANRGYEQYF. The rearrangement joins TRBV6-2 or TRBV6-3 to TRBJ2-1; TRBD2 might be the D (5 bases). The J call may be in error: the DNA end matches TRBJ2-7 better. This CDR3 region has 14 residues. Germline values: CDR1 MNHEY, CDR2 SVGEGT.

The rearrangement joins TRBV10-1 to TRBJ2-1; the match to TRBD2 covers 9 bases. The J call may be incorrect, as the DNA end agrees better with TRBJ2-7. Germline lookup yields CDR1 WNHNN and CDR2 SYGVQD (reference sequence). The CDR3 loop spans 15 amino acids. The CDR3 DNA reads as TGCGCCAGCAGTGGTAGAGGCGGGGGGGCCTCCGAGCAGTACTTC. Protein sequence: CASSGRGGGASEQYF.

This clonotype was seen only a few times. The rearrangement links TRBV28 to TRBJ2-5; D is tentatively TRBD1 or TRBD2 (6 bases each). The germline V gene encodes CDR1 MDHEN and CDR2 SYDVKM. Trimming shortened V by 6 bases and J by 5 bases, and 16 bases separated the two germline ends. The CDR3 is made up of 14 amino acids. The DNA of the CDR3 is TGTGCCAGCAGCTCCACGGGGGCTAGGGAGACCCAGTACTTC. It yields the protein CASSSTGARETQYF.

The V and J genes are TRBV5-1 and TRBJ2-2; the D gene is possibly TRBD2 (5 bases). The germline V and J ends were trimmed by 0 bases and 4 bases, with 7 bases remaining between them. This CDR3 has 14 amino acids. Germline values: CDR1 SGHRS, CDR2 YFSETQ. In nucleotides, the CDR3 is TGCGCCAGCAGCTTGGACGGACTCACCGGGGAGCTGTTTTTT. Translating it yields CASSLDGLTGELFF.

The chain couples TRBV6-1 to TRBJ2-3, with 10 bases that match TRBD2. Trimming at V came to 6 bases and at J to 6 bases, leaving 18 bases not matched to a gene. CDR1 and CDR2 from the germline V gene are MNHNS and SASEGT. The CDR3 is 18 amino acids. CDR3 nucleotides: TGTGCCAGCAGGGTCCGAGCGGGGGGGCCTCGAATACGTGATACGCAGTATTTT. Encoded protein: CASRVRAGGPRIRDTQYF.

In its sample, this clonotype was seen a few times. The rearrangement links TRBV18 to TRBJ1-2; D ambiguous. The CDR3 consists of 14 residues. Per the germline V gene, CDR1 is KGHSH and CDR2 is LQKENI. Trimming removed 3 bases from V and 2 bases from J, with 10 bases in between. CDR3 bases: TGTGCCAGCTCACCGCCGAACCCCAACTATGGCTACACCTTC. It translates to CASSPPNPNYGYTF.

This chain joins TRBV2 and TRBJ1-2; D perhaps matches TRBD1 (6 bases). The CDR3 is 14 amino acids. CDR1 is SNHLY and CDR2 is FYNNEI in the germline V gene. Trimming left V 6 bases short and J 5 bases short, with 16 bases between. The CDR3 protein is CASRQAGEGYGYTF. The CDR3 DNA sequence: TGTGCCAGCAGGCAGGCAGGGGAAGGGTATGGCTACACCTTC.

This clonotype was seen at least ten times. The V and J genes are TRBV28 and TRBJ2-7, with D perhaps being TRBD1 or TRBD2 (5 bases each). Between the trimmed V and J ends, which lost 4 bases and 0 bases, there was a span of 25 bases. Germline CDR1 reads MDHEN; CDR2 reads SYDVKM. The CDR3 has 19 residues. DNA for the CDR3: TGTGCCAGCAGTTCACACACCATATCCGGGACCGTAAGCTCCTACGAGCAGTACTTC. Protein: CASSSHTISGTVSSYEQYF.

CDR3 DNA sequence: TGTGCCAGCAGCTTAGATCCTAGCGGGGGGTATGAGCAGTACTTC. It encodes CASSLDPSGGYEQYF. The V gene is TRBV7-2, the J gene TRBJ2-5; 11 bases line up with TRBD2. V lost 1 base to trimming and J lost 11 bases; unmatched junction nucleotides: 9. This CDR3 region has 15 residues. Germline-derived CDR1 and CDR2 are SGHTA and FQGNSA. Supplemented by reference TRBV7-2 and TRBJ2-5, the full variable domain reads GAGVSQSPSNKVTEKGKDVELRCDPISGHTALYWYRQSLGQGLEFLIYFQGNSAPDKSGLPSDRFSAERTGGSVSTLTIQRTQQEDSAVYLCASSLDPSGGYEQYFGPGTRLLVL.

This clonotype has just a few counts. V usage is TRBV6-1 and J usage is TRBJ2-5; D ambiguous. Trimming pared 4 bases from V and 5 bases from J, leaving 8 bases between. The CDR3 totals 12 residues. Germline V gene sequence: CDR1 MNHNS, CDR2 SASEGT. Written as DNA, the CDR3 is TGTGCCAGCAGTGTGGTCCGGGAGACCCAGTACTTC. Amino acids: CASSVVRETQYF.

This chain uses TRBV28 with TRBJ2-1; 11 nucleotides match TRBD2. The V segment lost 1 base and the J segment 9 bases; nucleotides outside the gene matches: 11. This CDR3 is built from 17 residues. Germline V gives CDR1 MDHEN, CDR2 SYDVKM. As DNA, the CDR3 is TGTGCCAGCAGTTTATATTCTAGCGGGAGGCTGAAGGGTGAGCAGTTCTTC. It translates to CASSLYSSGRLKGEQFF. The full variable domain, in which reference TRBV28 and TRBJ2-1 provide the parts outside the CDR3, is DVKVTQSSRYLVKRTGEKVFLECVQDMDHENMFWYRQDPGLGLRLIYFSYDVKMKEKGDIPEGYSVSREKKERFSLILESASTNQTSMYLCASSLYSSGRLKGEQFFGPGTRLTVL.

The J gene is TRBJ2-6, the V gene TRBV7-2; 7 nucleotides agree with TRBD1. Germline V gives CDR1 SGHTA, CDR2 FQGNSA. V lost 5 bases and J lost 4; bases outside the gene matches: 5. This CDR3 region has 15 residues. CDR3 region: CASSHRGTGANVLTF. In DNA form, the CDR3 reads TGTGCCAGCAGCCACAGGGGCACAGGGGCCAACGTCCTGACTTTC.

This rearrangement joins TRBV6-5 to TRBJ1-1, with D unclear. Trimming removed 0 bases at V and 0 bases at J, with 8 bases between. CDR1 is MNHEY and CDR2 is SVGAGI in the germline V gene. The CDR3 is 15 amino acids. CDR3 coding DNA: TGTGCCAGCAGTTACTCGATCACTATGAACACTGAAGCTTTCTTT. This sequence encodes CASSYSITMNTEAFF.

The chain combines TRBV27 with TRBJ1-1; the D is unclear. The V gene's germline CDR1 is MNHEY and CDR2 SMNVEV (reference sequence). Trimming pared 5 bases from V and 5 bases from J, leaving 15 bases between. The CDR3 covers 14 residues. CDR3 in DNA: TGTGCCAGCAGTCTTTGGTCGGACCAGACTGAAGCTTTCTTT. It translates to CASSLWSDQTEAFF.

This clonotype was counted between two and nine times. The rearrangement uses TRBV29-1 and TRBJ2-1; perhaps D is TRBD1 or TRBD2 (5 bases each). This CDR3 comprises 16 residues. From germline, CDR1 is SQVTM and CDR2 ANQGSEA. The V gene lost 0 bases and the J gene lost 4 bases, with 16 bases spanning the gap. This CDR3 is CSVEDQNRGRYNEQFF. The CDR3, as DNA: TGCAGCGTTGAAGATCAGAATAGGGGACGGTACAATGAGCAGTTCTTC.

The chain joins TRBV6-2 or TRBV6-3 to TRBJ1-2, with 7 bases matching TRBD1. Germline trimming cut 6 bases from V and 8 bases from J; bases unmatched to any gene: 9. CDR1 and CDR2 (germline): MNHEY, SVGEGT. The CDR3 consists of 13 residues. The CDR3 spells CASSERTGWGYTF. CDR3 sequence (DNA): TGTGCCAGCAGCGAGAGGACAGGTTGGGGCTACACCTTC.

In this sample, this clonotype turned up a few times. The CDR3 bases are TGTGCCAGCTCACCTCGCAAATCGAACACTGAAGCTTTCTTT. Protein product: CASSPRKSNTEAFF. The V call is TRBV18, the J call TRBJ1-1; D remains ambiguous. Trimming took off 3 bases at V and 1 base at J, with 9 bases between the two ends. Germline lookup yields CDR1 KGHSH and CDR2 LQKENI. The CDR3 length is 14 residues.

In DNA, the CDR3 is TGCGCCAGCAGCCAAGAAGGGATAGGGGGAAGGGCAGATACGCAGTATTTT. Residues: CASSQEGIGGRADTQYF. The chain is built from TRBV4-3 and TRBJ2-3; D possibly corresponds to TRBD1 (6 bases). The CDR3 length is 17 residues. Per the germline V gene, CDR1 is LGHNA and CDR2 is YSLEER. With 0 bases removed from V and 4 bases from J, the gap between germline ends came to 17 bases.

The rearrangement joins TRBV7-2 to TRBJ1-4, with D perhaps matching TRBD1 (5 bases). The V gene's germline CDR1 is SGHTA and CDR2 FQGNSA. The CDR3 is made up of 15 amino acids. Between the trimmed V and J ends, which lost 0 bases and 10 bases, there was a span of 15 bases. CDR3 coding DNA: TGTGCCAGCAGCTTAGCCGGGGCAGGACCTGGAAAACTGTTTTTT. Translation gives CASSLAGAGPGKLFF.

The chain combines TRBV28 with TRBJ2-3; 8 bases align to TRBD2. The CDR3 totals 16 residues. V was clipped by 7 bases and J by 4 bases; unmatched bases: 13. Germline V gene data show CDR1 as MDHEN and CDR2 as SYDVKM. CDR3 sequence (DNA): TGTGCCAGCATCTCGGGAGGGGGGGGCGGTCCAGATACGCAGTATTTT. Residues: CASISGGGGGPDTQYF. The complete variable domain, with remaining parts taken from reference TRBV28 and TRBJ2-3, reads DVKVTQSSRYLVKRTGEKVFLECVQDMDHENMFWYRQDPGLGLRLIYFSYDVKMKEKGDIPEGYSVSREKKERFSLILESASTNQTSMYLCASISGGGGGPDTQYFGPGTRLTVL.

To note about this clonotype: The junction departs from the called germline gene at one end, perhaps through a read error. This chain joins TRBV4-2 and TRBJ1-1; TRBD1 might be the D (5 bases). The CDR3 length is 13 residues. Per germline, CDR1 LGHNA and CDR2 YNFKEQ. CDR3 bases: TGTGCCAGCAGCCAAGCAGGGATATCTGAAGTTTTCTTT. Encoded protein: CASSQAGISEVFF.

The chain couples TRBV4-3 to TRBJ1-1, with D uncertain. Germline CDR1 is LGHNA and CDR2 is YSLEER. The CDR3 length is 16 residues. V gave up 0 bases and J gave up 2 bases, with 13 bases separating them. In nucleotides, the CDR3 is TGCGCCAGCAGCCAAGATCTTCAGTCGGAAAACACTGAAGCTTTCTTT. It specifies CASSQDLQSENTEAFF.

The chain joins TRBV28 to TRBJ1-6, with no clear D. V was pared by 6 bases and J by 12 bases, with 12 bases between. CDR1 is MDHEN and CDR2 is SYDVKM in the germline V gene. This CDR3 region has 12 residues. In DNA, the CDR3 is TGTGCCAGCAGGGGGTTATTGATACCCCTCCACTTT. Its translation is CASRGLLIPLHF.